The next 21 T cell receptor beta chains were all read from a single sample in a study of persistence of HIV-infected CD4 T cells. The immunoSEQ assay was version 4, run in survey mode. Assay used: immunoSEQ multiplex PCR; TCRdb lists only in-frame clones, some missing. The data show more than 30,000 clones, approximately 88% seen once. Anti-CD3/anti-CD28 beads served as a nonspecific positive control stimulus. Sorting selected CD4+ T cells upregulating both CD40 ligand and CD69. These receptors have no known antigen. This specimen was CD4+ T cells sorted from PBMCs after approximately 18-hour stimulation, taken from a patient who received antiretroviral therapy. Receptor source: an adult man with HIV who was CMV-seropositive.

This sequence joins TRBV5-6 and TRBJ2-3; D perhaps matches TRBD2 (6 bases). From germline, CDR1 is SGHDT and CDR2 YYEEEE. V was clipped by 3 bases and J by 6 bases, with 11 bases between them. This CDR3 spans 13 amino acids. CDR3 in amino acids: CASSYDAGDTQYF. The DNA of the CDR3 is TGTGCCAGCAGCTATGACGCGGGGGATACGCAGTATTTT. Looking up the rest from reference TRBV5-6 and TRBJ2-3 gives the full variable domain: DAGVTQSPTHLIKTRGQQVTLRCSPKSGHDTVSWYQQALGQGPQFIFQYYEEEERQRGNFPDRFSGHQFPNYSSELNVNALLLGDSALYLCASSYDAGDTQYFGPGTRLTVL.

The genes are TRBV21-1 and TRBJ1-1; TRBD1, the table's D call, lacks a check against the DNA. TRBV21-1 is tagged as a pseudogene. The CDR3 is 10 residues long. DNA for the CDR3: TGTGCCAGCAGCACGCGGGCAGGGGGGTTT. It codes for CASSTRAGGF.

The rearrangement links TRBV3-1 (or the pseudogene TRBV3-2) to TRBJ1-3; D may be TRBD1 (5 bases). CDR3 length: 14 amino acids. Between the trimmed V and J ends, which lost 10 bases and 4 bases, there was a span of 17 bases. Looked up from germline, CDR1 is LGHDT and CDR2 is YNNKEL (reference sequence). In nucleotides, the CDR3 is TGTGCCACCGGGACTCACTCAGGGGGAAACACCATATATTTT. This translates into CATGTHSGGNTIYF.

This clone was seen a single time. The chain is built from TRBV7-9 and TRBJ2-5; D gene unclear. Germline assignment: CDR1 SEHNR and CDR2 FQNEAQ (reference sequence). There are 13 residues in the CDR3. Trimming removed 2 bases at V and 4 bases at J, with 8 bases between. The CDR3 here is CASSLQMGETQYF. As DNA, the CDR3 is TGTGCCAGCAGCTTACAGATGGGAGAGACCCAGTACTTC.

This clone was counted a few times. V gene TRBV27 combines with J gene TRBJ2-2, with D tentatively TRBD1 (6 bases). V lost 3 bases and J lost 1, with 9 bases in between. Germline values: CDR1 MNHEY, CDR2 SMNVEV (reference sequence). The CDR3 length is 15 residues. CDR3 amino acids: CASSFQTGNTGELFF. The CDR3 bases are TGTGCCAGCAGTTTCCAGACAGGGAACACCGGGGAGCTGTTTTTT.

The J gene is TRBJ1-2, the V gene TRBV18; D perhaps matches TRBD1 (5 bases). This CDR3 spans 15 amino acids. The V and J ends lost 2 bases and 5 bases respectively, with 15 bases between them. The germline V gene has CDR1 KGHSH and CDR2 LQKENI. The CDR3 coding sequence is TGTGCCAGCTCACCATCGGGGGAGAGAGTTTATGGCTACACCTTC. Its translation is CASSPSGERVYGYTF.

CDR3 in amino acids: CASSYSRKHNSPLHF. The CDR3 coding sequence is TGTGCCAGCAGTTACTCCCGGAAGCATAATTCACCCCTCCACTTT. The genes are TRBV6-5 and TRBJ1-6; no clear D. The germline V gene encodes CDR1 MNHEY and CDR2 SVGAGI. Trimming took 0 bases from V and 5 from J, leaving 8 bases between them. The CDR3 consists of 15 residues.

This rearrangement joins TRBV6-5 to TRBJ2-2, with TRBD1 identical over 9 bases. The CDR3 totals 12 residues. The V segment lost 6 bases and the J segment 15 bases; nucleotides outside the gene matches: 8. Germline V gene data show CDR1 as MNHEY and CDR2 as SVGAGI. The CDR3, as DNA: TGTGCCAGCAGCGGAGGGACAGGGTTGGTGTTTTTT. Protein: CASSGGTGLVFF.

This CDR3 is CASSIRSGANVLTF. The CDR3 region has the DNA TGTGCCAGCAGCATCCGATCTGGGGCCAACGTCCTGACTTTC. The V call is TRBV21-1, the J call TRBJ2-6. TRBV21-1 is a known pseudogene. The CDR3 has 14 amino acids.

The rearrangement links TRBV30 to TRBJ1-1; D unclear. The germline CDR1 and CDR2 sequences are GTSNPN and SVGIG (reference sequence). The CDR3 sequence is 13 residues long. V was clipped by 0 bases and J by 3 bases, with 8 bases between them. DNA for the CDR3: TGTGCCTGGAGTGTACGGATTGACACTGAAGCTTTCTTT. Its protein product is CAWSVRIDTEAFF. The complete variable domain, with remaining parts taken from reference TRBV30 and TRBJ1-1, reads SQTIHQWPATLVQPVGSPLSLECTVEGTSNPNLYWYRQAAGRGLQLLFYSVGIGQISSEVPQNLSASRPQDRQFILSSKKLLLSDSGFYLCAWSVRIDTEAFFGQGTRLTVV.

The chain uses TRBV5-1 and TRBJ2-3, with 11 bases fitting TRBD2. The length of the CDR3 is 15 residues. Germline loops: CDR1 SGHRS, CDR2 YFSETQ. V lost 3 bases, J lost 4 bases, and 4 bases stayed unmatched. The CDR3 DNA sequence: TGCGCCAGCAGCTGGGGGACTAGCGGATCAGATACGCAGTATTTT. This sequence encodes CASSWGTSGSDTQYF. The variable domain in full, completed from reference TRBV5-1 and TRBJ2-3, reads KAGVTQTPRYLIKTRGQQVTLSCSPISGHRSVSWYQQTPGQGLQFLFEYFSETQRNKGNFPGRFSGRQFSNSRSEMNVSTLELGDSALYLCASSWGTSGSDTQYFGPGTRLTVL.

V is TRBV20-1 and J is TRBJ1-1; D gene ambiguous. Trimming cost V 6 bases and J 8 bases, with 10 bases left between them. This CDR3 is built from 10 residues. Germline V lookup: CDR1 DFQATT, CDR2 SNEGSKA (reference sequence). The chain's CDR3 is CSARREEAFF. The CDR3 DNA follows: TGCAGTGCCCGGAGGGAGGAAGCTTTCTTT.

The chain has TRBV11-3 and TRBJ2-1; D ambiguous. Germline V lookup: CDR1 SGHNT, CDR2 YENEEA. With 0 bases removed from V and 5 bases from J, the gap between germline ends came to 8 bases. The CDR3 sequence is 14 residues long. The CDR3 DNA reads TGTGCCAGCAGCTTAGATGGGGTTAACAATGAGCAGTTCTTC. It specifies CASSLDGVNNEQFF.

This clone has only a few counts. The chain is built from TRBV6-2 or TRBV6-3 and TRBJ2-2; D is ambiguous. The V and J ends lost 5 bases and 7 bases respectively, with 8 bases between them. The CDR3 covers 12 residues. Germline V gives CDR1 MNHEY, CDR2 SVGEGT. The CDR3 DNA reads TGTGCCAGCAGTCCCCGCCTCGGGGAGCTGTTTTTT. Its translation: CASSPRLGELFF.

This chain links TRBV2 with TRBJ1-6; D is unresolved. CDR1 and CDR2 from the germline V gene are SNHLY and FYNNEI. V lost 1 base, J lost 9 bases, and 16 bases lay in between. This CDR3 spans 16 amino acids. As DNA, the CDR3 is TGTGCCAGCAGTGAAGGGAGCGGCCCGGGCGGTTCACCCCTCCACTTT. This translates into CASSEGSGPGGSPLHF.

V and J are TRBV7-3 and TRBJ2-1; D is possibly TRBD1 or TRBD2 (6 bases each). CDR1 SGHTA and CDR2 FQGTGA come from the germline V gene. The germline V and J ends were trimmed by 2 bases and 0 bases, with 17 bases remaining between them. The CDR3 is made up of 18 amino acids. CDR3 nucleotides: TGTGCCAGCAGCTTATGCCAGGGGACTGTGTGCTCCTACAATGAGCAGTTCTTC. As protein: CASSLCQGTVCSYNEQFF.

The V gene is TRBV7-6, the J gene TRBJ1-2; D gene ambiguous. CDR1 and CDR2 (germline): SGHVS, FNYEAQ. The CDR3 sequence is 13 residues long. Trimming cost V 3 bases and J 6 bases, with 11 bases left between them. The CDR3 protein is CASSFPGRNGYTF. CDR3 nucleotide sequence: TGTGCCAGCAGCTTTCCGGGGAGGAATGGCTACACCTTC.

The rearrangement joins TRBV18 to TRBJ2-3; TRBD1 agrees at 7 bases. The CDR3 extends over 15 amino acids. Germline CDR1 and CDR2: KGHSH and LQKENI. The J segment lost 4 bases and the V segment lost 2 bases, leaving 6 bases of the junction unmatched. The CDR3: CASSPRAQGADTQYF. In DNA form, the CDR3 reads TGTGCCAGCTCACCAAGGGCTCAGGGGGCAGATACGCAGTATTTT.

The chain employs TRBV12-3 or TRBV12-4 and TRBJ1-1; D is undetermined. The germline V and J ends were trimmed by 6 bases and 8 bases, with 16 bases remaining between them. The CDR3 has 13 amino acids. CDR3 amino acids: CASSLRVAIEAFF. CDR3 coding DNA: TGTGCCAGCAGCCTTCGGGTAGCAATCGAAGCTTTCTTT.

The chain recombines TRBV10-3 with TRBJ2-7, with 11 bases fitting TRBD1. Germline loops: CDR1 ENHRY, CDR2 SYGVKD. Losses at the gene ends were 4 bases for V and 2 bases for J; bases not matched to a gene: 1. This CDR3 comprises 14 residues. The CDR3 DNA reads TGTGCCATCAGTGGGACAGGGGGCCCCTACGAGCAGTACTTC. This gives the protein CAISGTGGPYEQYF.

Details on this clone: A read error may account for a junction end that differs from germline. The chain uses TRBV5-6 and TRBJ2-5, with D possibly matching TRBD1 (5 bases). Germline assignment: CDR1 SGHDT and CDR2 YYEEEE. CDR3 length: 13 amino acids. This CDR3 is CASGLGVGETQYF. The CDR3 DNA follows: TGTGCCAGCGGCTTAGGGGTAGGAGAGACCCAGTACTTC.